Listed below are T cell receptor beta chains from one sample, sequenced in a study of shared clonotypes between healthy human individuals. The table came from immunoSEQ multiplex PCR; TCRdb's copy has only in-frame clones and leaves some out. Found here are a few million clones, just over 90% of them singletons; the top ten hold approximately 0.4%. The specimen was naive CD4+ T cells from PBMCs. The receptors shown here come from a man aged 18 to 29 in good health. Some clones in this sample may be carry-over from other donors' samples. The CDR3 runs from the conserved cysteine through the conserved F or W. The D gene is left open where the match is weak.

v_gene	d_gene	j_gene	CDR3nt	CDR3aa
TRBV12-5	NA	TRBJ2-1	TGTGCTAGTGGTTCGACCCCAGGGGACGTAGTGGCAACGGGCCGGCAGTTCTTC	CASGSTPGDVVATGRQFF
TRBV28	NA	TRBJ1-4	TGTGCCAGCAGTTCCCCGGGGGGGAGGGACAATGAAAAACTGTTTTTT	CASSSPGGRDNEKLFF
TRBV19	NA	TRBJ1-2	TGTGCCAGTAGTACCCTAAGTACCTATGGCTACACCTTC	CASSTLSTYGYTF
TRBV18	TRBD1	TRBJ1-2	TGTGCCAGCTCACCAGTTTCGACAGGGGCGGAAAGCTATGGCTACACCTTC	CASSPVSTGAESYGYTF
TRBV28	NA	TRBJ1-2	TGTGCCAGCAGTTTAGTTGGGGCTAGGGGCTACACCTTC	CASSLVGARGYTF
TRBV5-5	TRBD2	TRBJ2-7	TGTGCCAGCAGCTTGGGATGGGAGGGCCCCGGGAAAGAGCAGTACTTC	CASSLGWEGPGKEQYF
TRBV7-2	NA	TRBJ2-5	TGTGCCAGCAGCTTAGTGTTTGCTCAAGAGACCCAGTACTTC	CASSLVFAQETQYF
TRBV19	TRBD1	TRBJ1-2	TGTGCCAGCGCCTCCGGGACAGGGGATTCTAACTATGGCTACACCTTC	CASASGTGDSNYGYTF
TRBV28	TRBD2	TRBJ2-4	TGTGCCAGCAGTTCCGGGGGGGGCGGAAACATTCAGTACTTC	CASSSGGGGNIQYF
TRBV27	NA	TRBJ1-2	TGTGCCAGCAGTTTTCAGGGGTACTATGGCTACACCTTC	CASSFQGYYGYTF
TRBV19	NA	TRBJ1-5	TGTGCCAGTAGTATAAGGGGCTTTCACCAGCCCCAGCATTTT	CASSIRGFHQPQHF